This TCR beta chain originates from a study of T cell responses to AZD1222 COVID-19 vaccine. General study points: No repertoire was sampled before or during the peak T cell response, only after it. Clonal diversity was possibly underestimated, and white British individuals and females predominated among donors.

A note on this clone: Its antigen is not known.

Clones were read by immunoSEQ multiplex PCR, and TCRdb kept only the in-frame ones, dropping some. The sample includes about 140,000 clones, 92% seen only once; the top ten take around 2.3%. The sequencing here drew on peripheral blood, taken on day 0 of AZD1222 vaccination. This clonotype was sampled from an adult in good health.

DNA for the CDR3: TGTGCCCACTCCGGGACTTCCTACGAGCAGTACTTC. The encoded protein is CAHSGTSYEQYF. The gene calls are TRBV30 and TRBJ2-7; possible D gene TRBD2, 6 bases. CDR3 length: 12 amino acids. V was clipped by 8 bases and J by 1 base, with 12 bases between them. The germline V gene has CDR1 GTSNPN and CDR2 SVGIG (reference sequence).